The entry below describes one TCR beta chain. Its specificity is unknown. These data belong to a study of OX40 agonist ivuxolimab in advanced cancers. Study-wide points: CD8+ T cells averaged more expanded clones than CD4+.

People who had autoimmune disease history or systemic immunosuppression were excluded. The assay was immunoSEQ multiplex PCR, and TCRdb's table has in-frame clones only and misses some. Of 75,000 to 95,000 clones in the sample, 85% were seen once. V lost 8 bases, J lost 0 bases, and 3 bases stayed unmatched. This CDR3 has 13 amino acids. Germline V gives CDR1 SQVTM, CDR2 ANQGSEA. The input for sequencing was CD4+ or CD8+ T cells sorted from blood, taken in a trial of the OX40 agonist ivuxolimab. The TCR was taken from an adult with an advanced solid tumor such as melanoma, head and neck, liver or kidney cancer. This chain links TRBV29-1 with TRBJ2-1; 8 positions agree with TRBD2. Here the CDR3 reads CSSGTSSYNEQFF. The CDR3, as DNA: TGCAGCTCCGGGACTAGCTCCTACAATGAGCAGTTCTTC.